Each of the 23 T cell receptor beta chains below was sequenced from the same sample in a study of CD8+CD57+ T cells in acquired aplastic anemia. Researchers used genomic DNA as the template to profile TCR beta VDJ and CDR3. TCRdb re-derived calls from the reads in MiXCR, one entry per CDR3 protein. The sample lists some 280,000 distinct CDR3 sequences, 55% to 65% occurring once. Sequenced: sorted CD4+, CD8+, or CD8+CD57+ T cells (not recorded which) from PBMCs. All receptors come from a human donor with severe aplastic anemia or a healthy control (not recorded which).

The rearrangement links TRBV6-4 to TRBJ1-4; D call uncertain. With 4 bases removed from V and 0 bases from J, the gap between germline ends came to 9 bases. The V gene's germline CDR1 is MRHNA and CDR2 SNTAGT. This CDR3 contains 15 residues. The CDR3 coding sequence is TGTGCCAGCAGTGTTAGGGCACCAACTAATGAAAAACTGTTTTTT. Protein sequence: CASSVRAPTNEKLFF.

Many counts were recorded for this clonotype. The chain combines TRBV5-6 with TRBJ2-7, with D tentatively TRBD2 (5 bases). The V end lost 4 bases, the J end lost 0 bases, and 14 bases lay between the germline ends. This CDR3 is built from 15 residues. Germline lookup yields CDR1 SGHDT and CDR2 YYEEEE. The DNA for the CDR3 is TGTGCCAGCAGCGGTGAAGGAGGCCGCTCCTACGAGCAGTACTTC. Amino acid sequence: CASSGEGGRSYEQYF.

This chain links TRBV25-1 with TRBJ2-3; D possibly corresponds to TRBD1 (5 bases). V lost 5 bases to trimming and J lost 3 bases, with 9 bases between them. Germline CDR1 is MGHDK and CDR2 is SYGVNS. The CDR3 consists of 13 residues. For the CDR3, the DNA is TGTGCCAGCAGTTACCGACAGACAGATACGCAGTATTTT. Amino acid sequence: CASSYRQTDTQYF.

The gene calls are TRBV2 and TRBJ1-5; D call uncertain. The CDR3 consists of 14 residues. Trimming removed 3 bases at V and 0 bases at J, with 6 bases between. The germline gives CDR1 SNHLY, CDR2 FYNNEI. The CDR3 DNA follows: TGTGCCAGCAGTGATCTGAATAGCAATCAGCCCCAGCATTTT. It is translated as CASSDLNSNQPQHF.

CDR3 in amino acids: CSLSSGGVYEQYF. Written as DNA, the CDR3 is TGCAGCTTGTCTAGCGGGGGGGTCTACGAGCAGTACTTC. This chain uses TRBV29-1 with TRBJ2-7; 12 bases line up with TRBD2. The CDR3 runs to 13 residues. Looked up from germline, CDR1 is SQVTM and CDR2 is ANQGSEA. Unmatched junction bases numbered 5, after V lost 8 bases and J lost 3 bases.

The CDR3 spells CASSSRYQETQYF. CDR3 coding DNA: TGTGCCAGCAGCTCTAGGTACCAAGAGACCCAGTACTTC. The chain recombines TRBV7-6 with TRBJ2-5; no firm D call. V lost 4 bases to trimming and J lost 0 bases, with 6 bases between them. The germline CDR1 and CDR2 sequences are SGHVS and FNYEAQ. The CDR3 has 13 amino acids.

The V and J genes are TRBV7-2 and TRBJ1-1, with D perhaps matching TRBD1 (6 bases). Germline V gene lookup returns CDR1 SGHTA and CDR2 FQGNSA. Trimming took off 5 bases at V and 0 bases at J, with 13 bases between the two ends. The CDR3 is 15 amino acids. CDR3 sequence (DNA): TGTGCCAGCAGCGGACTGGGGGCCCTGAACACTGAAGCTTTCTTT. Encoded protein: CASSGLGALNTEAFF.

V gene TRBV5-1 combines with J gene TRBJ2-7; 9 bases are a match to TRBD2. V shed 4 bases, J shed 2 bases, and the junction held 10 bases outside the gene matches. Germline V gene lookup returns CDR1 SGHRS and CDR2 YFSETQ. The CDR3 is 16 amino acids. The CDR3 loop reads CASSTSMTSGPYEQYF. For the CDR3, the DNA is TGCGCCAGCAGCACCTCCATGACTAGCGGACCCTACGAGCAGTACTTC.

This chain uses TRBV20-1 with TRBJ1-4; D may be TRBD1 (5 bases). Germline CDR1 reads DFQATT; CDR2 reads SNEGSKA (reference sequence). V was shortened by 0 bases and J by 11 bases, with 19 bases between the two germline ends. CDR3 length: 15 amino acids. The CDR3 nucleotides read TGCAGTGCTAGAGAGAACCGGGACCTCGGCTTGAAACTGTTTTTT. It yields the protein CSARENRDLGLKLFF.

This clonotype was detected only a few times. The DNA for the CDR3 is TGCGCCAGCACCCTAGCCGACAATGAGCAGTTCTTC. Protein sequence: CASTLADNEQFF. The chain is built from TRBV5-1 and TRBJ2-1; D might be TRBD2 (5 bases). The CDR3 runs to 12 residues. The germline V and J ends were trimmed by 6 bases and 5 bases, with 9 bases remaining between them. From germline, CDR1 is SGHRS and CDR2 YFSETQ.

About this clonotype itself: One junction end does not reproduce the germline sequence, and a read error may be involved. The chain has TRBV29-1 and TRBJ2-1; 11 nucleotides line up with TRBD2. This CDR3 is built from 14 residues. CDR1 is SQVTM and CDR2 is ANQGSEA in the germline V gene. Written as DNA, the CDR3 is TGCAGCGTTGCTACTAGCGGGGGACGCGATGAGCAGTTCTTT. Translation gives CSVATSGGRDEQFF.

The table lists this clonotype with a few counts. The chain recombines TRBV7-7 with TRBJ2-5; D possibly corresponds to TRBD1 (7 bases). Trimming stripped 1 base from V and 3 bases from J, with 12 bases between. Germline CDR1 reads SSHAT; CDR2 reads FNYEAQ (reference sequence). The CDR3 loop spans 15 amino acids. The CDR3 sequence: CASSLGGGTEETQYF. The CDR3 DNA reads TGTGCCAGCAGCTTAGGGGGCGGGACAGAAGAGACCCAGTACTTC.

This rearrangement joins TRBV7-9 to TRBJ1-5; D is ambiguous. Germline-derived CDR1 and CDR2 are SEHNR and FQNEAQ (reference sequence). Trimming took off 5 bases at V and 5 bases at J, with 16 bases between the two ends. The CDR3 covers 15 residues. Written as DNA, the CDR3 is TGTGCCAGCAGCACGGGAACAGACCTTTATCAGCCCCAGCATTTT. Protein product: CASSTGTDLYQPQHF.

The chain carries TRBV5-1 and TRBJ2-7; D remains unclear. The germline V gene has CDR1 SGHRS and CDR2 YFSETQ. Trimming removed 2 bases from V and 6 bases from J, with 9 bases in between. The CDR3 runs to 12 residues. The CDR3 DNA reads as TGCGCCAGCAGCTTTGATGGGTCCGAGCAGTACTTC. This encodes CASSFDGSEQYF. Combining the CDR3 with reference TRBV5-1 and TRBJ2-7 gives the whole variable domain KAGVTQTPRYLIKTRGQQVTLSCSPISGHRSVSWYQQTPGQGLQFLFEYFSETQRNKGNFPGRFSGRQFSNSRSEMNVSTLELGDSALYLCASSFDGSEQYFGPGTRLTVT.

V gene TRBV30 combines with J gene TRBJ2-7, with D possibly being TRBD1 (5 bases). CDR1 and CDR2 (germline): GTSNPN, SVGIG (reference sequence). V lost 2 bases, J lost 2 bases, and 10 bases lay in between. This CDR3 spans 13 amino acids. In DNA, the CDR3 is TGTGCCTGGAGTCCGGACATGGCCTACGAGCAGTACTTC. It encodes CAWSPDMAYEQYF.

This chain joins TRBV7-2 and TRBJ2-7; TRBD2 aligns across 7 bases. CDR1 is SGHTA, CDR2 FQGNSA, per germline. This CDR3 region has 21 residues. V dropped 2 bases and J dropped 3; count of bases not matched to a gene: 25. CDR3 DNA sequence: TGTGCCAGCAGCTTACGTATCGGACTAGTGGGGGGTTCACGGCACATCTACGAGCAGTACTTC. Its protein is CASSLRIGLVGGSRHIYEQYF.

This clonotype was observed many times. CDR3 DNA: TGCGCCAGCAGCTTGATCCTAGGGGCCAACGTCCTGACTTTC. Its translation is CASSLILGANVLTF. The chain uses TRBV5-1 and TRBJ2-6; no clear D. The V end lost 1 base, the J end lost 4 bases, and 6 bases lay between the germline ends. CDR3 length equals 14 residues. Germline CDR1 reads SGHRS; CDR2 reads YFSETQ.

J is TRBJ1-2 and V is TRBV6-5; TRBD1 matches at 8 bases. The CDR3 loop spans 14 amino acids. Germline CDR1 is MNHEY and CDR2 is SVGAGI. J gave up 2 bases and V 5 bases, and 4 bases lay outside the gene matches. This CDR3 is CASSRTGPNYGYTF. Here the CDR3 DNA reads TGTGCCAGCAGTCGGACAGGGCCAAACTATGGCTACACCTTC.

This clonotype was seen ten or more times. The CDR3 DNA reads as TGTGCCAGCAGCCCAATGAGGGGACTAGCGGGGGGCACCACAGATACGCAGTATTTT. Amino acids: CASSPMRGLAGGTTDTQYF. The chain recombines TRBV5-6 with TRBJ2-3; 15 bases agree with TRBD2. With 4 bases clipped from V and 2 bases from J, the junction kept 11 bases outside the gene matches. Germline V CDR1 and CDR2: SGHDT, YYEEEE. The CDR3 is made up of 19 amino acids.

Regarding this clonotype: The missing conserved phenylalanine or tryptophan at the end of this CDR3 makes a read error likely. V usage is TRBV9 and J usage is TRBJ2-1; TRBD2 aligns across 10 bases. The length of the CDR3 is 16 residues. The J segment lost 3 bases and the V segment lost 1 base, leaving 4 bases of the junction unmatched. The germline CDR1 and CDR2 sequences are SGDLS and YYNGEE. In nucleotides, the CDR3 is TGTGCCAGCAGCGTAATAGCGGGGGGCTACTACAATGAGCAGTTCCTC. This encodes CASSVIAGGYYNEQFL.

On this clonotype: Given a much more abundant clone one base away, this may be a read error. The chain uses TRBV30 and TRBJ2-7, with unresolved D. Trimming stripped 0 bases from V and 4 bases from J, with 10 bases between. The CDR3 totals 13 residues. Germline CDR1 GTSNPN, CDR2 SVGIG (reference sequence). CDR3 nucleotide sequence: TGTGCCTGGAGTGTCGTGAGAACGTACGAGCAGTACTTC. It translates to CAWSVVRTYEQYF.

The chain recombines TRBV6-4 with TRBJ2-6; 7 bases match TRBD2. From germline, CDR1 is MRHNA and CDR2 SNTAGT. This CDR3 is built from 18 residues. After removal of 5 bases from V and 1 base from J, the junction contained 11 bases not matched to a gene. CDR3 sequence: CASSPLGGGPSGANVLTF. CDR3 coding DNA: TGTGCCAGCAGTCCCCTGGGGGGAGGGCCATCTGGGGCCAACGTCCTGACTTTC.

The V call is TRBV12-3 or TRBV12-4, the J call TRBJ2-3, with 14 positions matching TRBD2. CDR3 length equals 14 residues. Trimming cost V 8 bases and J 7 bases; bases outside gene matches: 5. CDR3 bases: TGTGCCAGCGGGGGGACTAGCGGGAGAAATACGCAGTATTTT. This translates into CASGGTSGRNTQYF.